The clone carrying this T cell receptor beta chain has only a few counts. The data were obtained in a study of shared clonotypes between healthy human individuals. The method was immunoSEQ multiplex PCR; TCRdb's version includes in-frame clones alone and lacks a portion of them. The sample includes about 980,000 clones, more than 75% of them seen just once. Trimming took 9 bases from V and 0 from J, leaving 12 bases between them. Germline CDR1 LNHDA, CDR2 SQIVND (reference sequence). The CDR3 runs 14 residues. This receptor was taken from a man younger than 30 in good health. The material sequenced was memory CD4+ T cells sorted from blood. Subset: CD45RA-negative fraction. This chain links TRBV19 with TRBJ1-3, with D tentatively TRBD1 (6 bases). This CDR3 is CASNREYSGNTIYF. The CDR3 DNA reads as TGTGCCAGCAACAGGGAATACTCTGGAAACACCATATATTTT.